This T cell receptor beta chain was observed in a study of CD8+ T cells in alopecia areata. This clone was picked up one time. Distinct nucleotide sequences in the sample also encode this CDR3. RNA was isolated and reverse transcribed to cDNA, the sequencing template. Assay: immunoSEQ multiplex PCR; the TCRdb copy retains only in-frame clones and omits some. Of 150,000 or so clones detected, 87% appear once; the ten largest clones hold approximately 16%. Germline assignment: CDR1 SGDLS and CDR2 YYNGEE. Trimming cost V 0 bases and J 7 bases, with 4 bases left between them. The CDR3 covers 11 residues. The source was CD8+ T cells sorted from blood, collected at week 0. The chain couples TRBV9 to TRBJ1-2, with D uncertain. The clonotype originates from a human donor with alopecia areata. The CDR3 loop is CASSVDGGYTF. In DNA form, the CDR3 reads TGTGCCAGCAGCGTAGACGGTGGCTACACCTTC.